This T cell receptor (beta chain) was retrieved from a study of blood T cell repertoires in COVID-19. Study information: There were acute and convalescent COVID-19 samples, and they came from the United States, Italy and Spain.

Profiled with immunoSEQ multiplex PCR; TCRdb holds only in-frame clones, not every one. This table has about 97,000 clones, 70% to 85% appearing once. Sequenced sample: peripheral blood. The sequence derives from a man in his sixties with active or convalescent COVID-19.

CDR3 bases: TGTGCCAGCAGTTACTCTGGCGGGAGGGGAAATGAGCAGTTCTTC. This translates into CASSYSGGRGNEQFF. This sequence joins TRBV6-5 and TRBJ2-1, with TRBD2 matching 9 bases. This CDR3 region has 15 residues. The ends lost 0 bases at V and 7 bases at J; junction bases unmatched: 4. Germline CDR1 MNHEY, CDR2 SVGAGI.